This is a list of T cell receptor beta chains from one sample in a study of CD8+ T cells in alopecia areata. Produced via immunoSEQ multiplex PCR; TCRdb's table is partial and in-frame only. The sample records around 100,000 clones, around 60% being singletons. Sample: CD4+ T cells sorted from blood. The origin of the receptors is a human donor in good health. The CDR3 runs from the conserved cysteine through the conserved F or W. The D gene is left open where the match is weak. Clone size appears in some rows only: once, few, many, or a class for an expanded clone.

clone size,J gene,D gene,V gene,CDR3 protein,CDR3 DNA
few,TRBJ2-3,NA,TRBV10-3,CAISEGRTRGADTQYF,TGTGCCATCAGTGAGGGGAGGACTAGGGGGGCAGATACGCAGTATTTT
NA,TRBJ2-2,NA,TRBV30,CASSHFGTGELFF,TGTGCCTCCTCCCATTTCGGGACCGGGGAGCTGTTTTTT
NA,TRBJ1-4,TRBD1,TRBV18,CASSSGQEEKLFF,TGTGCCAGCTCATCGGGACAGGAGGAAAAACTGTTTTTT
NA,TRBJ2-6,NA,TRBV5-1,CASSFRSSSGANVLTF,TGCGCCAGCAGCTTTAGAAGCAGCTCTGGGGCCAACGTCCTGACTTTC
NA,TRBJ1-1,NA,TRBV2,CASKHGATEAFF,TGTGCCAGCAAACACGGGGCCACTGAAGCTTTCTTT
few,TRBJ1-6,NA,TRBV10-3,CAIGSVGGAPNSPLHF,TGTGCCATCGGGTCCGTAGGTGGGGCCCCTAATTCACCCCTCCACTTT
NA,TRBJ2-3,TRBD2,TRBV11-2,CASSLARGTSGTDTQYF,TGTGCCAGCAGCTTAGCAAGAGGGACTAGCGGCACAGATACGCAGTATTTT
NA,TRBJ2-3,NA,TRBV7-9,CASSFPSTDTQYF,TGTGCCAGCAGCTTCCCGAGCACAGATACGCAGTATTTT
NA,TRBJ1-6,TRBD1,TRBV19,CASSTTGERSPLHF,TGTGCCAGTAGTACGACAGGGGAGAGGTCACCCCTCCACTTT
NA,TRBJ2-7,NA,TRBV28,CASAGPGGPGEQYF,TGTGCCAGCGCAGGTCCCGGGGGCCCAGGCGAGCAGTACTTC
once,TRBJ1-2,TRBD1,TRBV4-1,CASSQARSTGLNYGYTF,TGCGCCAGCAGCCAAGCAAGGTCGACAGGGTTGAACTATGGCTACACCTTC
few,TRBJ1-2,NA,TRBV7-9,CASSLGSSARGYTF,TGTGCCAGCAGCTTAGGGTCAAGTGCGAGGGGCTACACCTTC
NA,TRBJ2-3,NA,TRBV5-6,CASSPTGLRVSTDTQYF,TGTGCCAGCAGCCCGACGGGGCTGAGGGTGAGCACAGATACGCAGTATTTT
NA,TRBJ2-3,NA,TRBV30,CAWSEGRTDTQYF,TGTGCCTGGAGTGAGGGTCGCACAGATACGCAGTATTTT
NA,TRBJ2-7,TRBD2,TRBV7-9,CASSLGMGLAGSYEQYF,TGTGCCAGCAGCTTGGGGATGGGACTAGCGGGCTCCTACGAGCAGTACTTC
NA,TRBJ1-5,TRBD1,TRBV4-1,CASSQGVPGTGGNQPQHF,TGCGCCAGCAGCCAAGGGGTCCCCGGGACAGGGGGCAATCAGCCCCAGCATTTT
NA,TRBJ2-3,TRBD2,TRBV7-2,CASSRWASGNTDTQYF,TGTGCCAGCAGCCGGTGGGCTAGCGGAAACACAGATACGCAGTATTTT
few,TRBJ2-3,TRBD2,TRBV7-2,CASSLAGTTNTDTQYF,TGTGCCAGCAGCTTAGCTGGGACTACAAACACAGATACGCAGTATTTT
NA,TRBJ1-2,NA,TRBV29-1,CSVGAVYGYTF,TGCAGCGTTGGGGCCGTCTATGGCTACACCTTC
few,TRBJ2-5,TRBD2,TRBV5-1,CASSLEPSGYQETQYF,TGCGCCAGCAGCTTGGAGCCTAGCGGGTACCAAGAGACCCAGTACTTC
NA,TRBJ2-5,TRBD1,TRBV6-5,CASSYSGQLPETQYF,TGTGCCAGCAGTTACTCGGGACAGTTACCAGAGACCCAGTACTTC
NA,TRBJ2-2,NA,TRBV2,CASSHQGWDTGELFF,TGTGCCAGCAGTCATCAGGGTTGGGACACCGGGGAGCTGTTTTTT
NA,TRBJ2-7,TRBD2,TRBV7-2,CASNLAGTYEQYF,TGTGCCAGCAACCTAGCGGGGACCTACGAGCAGTACTTC
NA,TRBJ1-5,NA,TRBV5-6,CASSSRENQPQHF,TGTGCCAGCAGCTCCCGGGAGAATCAGCCCCAGCATTTT
few,TRBJ2-7,NA,TRBV7-2,CASSSRAGYEQYF,TGTGCCAGCAGTTCGAGAGCGGGCTACGAGCAGTACTTC
NA,TRBJ2-5,TRBD2,TRBV7-2,CASSLVSSGGAQETQYF,TGTGCCAGCAGCTTAGTCTCCAGCGGGGGGGCCCAAGAGACCCAGTACTTC
once,TRBJ1-5,TRBD1,TRBV4-3,CASSRETGVSQPQHF,TGCGCCAGCAGCCGGGAGACAGGGGTTAGCCAGCCCCAGCATTTT
NA,TRBJ2-5,NA,TRBV7-8,CASSLGPGETQYF,TGTGCCAGCTCACTAGGTCCGGGGGAGACCCAGTACTTC
few,TRBJ2-3,NA,TRBV28,CASGAGGAGTDTQYF,TGTGCCAGCGGTGCTGGGGGGGCGGGGACAGATACGCAGTATTTT
NA,TRBJ2-1,NA,TRBV5-5,CASTLGTVAYNEQFF,TGTGCCAGCACCTTAGGCACCGTGGCCTACAATGAGCAGTTCTTC
few,TRBJ1-1,NA,TRBV18,CASSPNPRINTEAFF,TGTGCCAGCTCACCCAATCCGCGGATTAACACTGAAGCTTTCTTT
NA,TRBJ2-3,NA,TRBV4-3,CASSQVWQPSTDTQYF,TGCGCCAGCAGCCAAGTGTGGCAACCAAGCACAGATACGCAGTATTTT
NA,TRBJ2-2,TRBD2,TRBV6-6,CASSYTSGGAGELFF,TGTGCCAGCAGTTATACTAGCGGGGGGGCCGGGGAGCTGTTTTTT
NA,TRBJ1-2,NA,TRBV10-3,CAISERGSFYGYTF,TGTGCCATCAGTGAGAGGGGGTCGTTCTATGGCTACACCTTC
few,TRBJ2-1,TRBD2,TRBV5-4,CASSVSGGSYNEQFF,TGTGCCAGCAGCGTCAGCGGGGGTTCCTACAATGAGCAGTTCTTC
NA,TRBJ1-5,TRBD1,TRBV19,CASRTGNNQPQHF,TGTGCCAGCCGGACAGGGAACAATCAGCCCCAGCATTTT
NA,TRBJ2-5,NA,TRBV2,CASSPQETQYF,TGTGCCAGCAGTCCCCAAGAGACCCAGTACTTC
NA,TRBJ2-2,TRBD1,TRBV30,CAWSTGTGGPGELFF,TGTGCCTGGAGTACCGGGACAGGGGGGCCCGGGGAGCTGTTTTTT
NA,TRBJ1-2,TRBD1,TRBV7-9,CASSSGGQEKSGYTF,TGTGCCAGCAGCTCTGGGGGACAGGAAAAGAGTGGCTACACCTTC
NA,TRBJ1-5,NA,TRBV15,CATSSPTGLGNQPQHF,TGTGCCACCAGCAGCCCTACAGGGTTGGGAAATCAGCCCCAGCATTTT
NA,TRBJ2-5,NA,TRBV5-1,CASSIQDSPQETQYF,TGCGCCAGCAGCATCCAGGACAGCCCCCAAGAGACCCAGTACTTC
NA,TRBJ1-1,NA,TRBV2,CASSSQVNTEAFF,TGTGCCAGCAGTTCGCAGGTGAACACTGAAGCTTTCTTT
NA,TRBJ1-2,NA,TRBV4-1,CASSQDVLLGYGYTF,TGCGCCAGCAGCCAAGATGTGTTGCTCGGCTATGGCTACACCTTC
NA,TRBJ2-5,NA,TRBV5-1,CASSLAVYQETQYF,TGCGCCAGCAGCTTGGCGGTATACCAAGAGACCCAGTACTTC
once,TRBJ2-5,NA,TRBV29-1,CSTGQQETQYF,TGCAGCACCGGACAGCAAGAGACCCAGTACTTC
few,TRBJ1-2,NA,TRBV30,CAWSVLSGAGYTF,TGTGCCTGGAGTGTACTCTCAGGGGCTGGCTACACCTTC
NA,TRBJ2-7,NA,TRBV10-3,CAISVTGRTYEQYF,TGTGCCATCAGTGTGACGGGGCGTACCTACGAGCAGTACTTC
once,TRBJ1-5,TRBD1,TRBV29-1,CSVIQGGSNQPQHF,TGCAGCGTTATTCAGGGGGGAAGCAATCAGCCCCAGCATTTT
NA,TRBJ1-5,NA,TRBV5-1,CASSMGPEGNQPQHF,TGCGCCAGCAGCATGGGACCAGAAGGCAATCAGCCCCAGCATTTT
few,TRBJ2-7,NA,TRBV4-3,CASSQRTGTETYEQYF,TGCGCCAGCAGCCAACGCACCGGGACGGAGACCTACGAGCAGTACTTC